This T cell receptor beta chain came from a study of control samples from healthy donors and cancer patients. Using immunoSEQ multiplex PCR, the repertoire was profiled, and TCRdb retains in-frame clones only, with some absent. The sample has roughly 100,000 clones; 90% to 95% are singletons. V shed 7 bases and J shed 3 bases, with 12 bases lying between them. The CDR3 extends over 12 amino acids. CDR1 is SQVTM, CDR2 ANQGSEA, per germline. The sample taken for sequencing was blood. This TCR came from a young woman in good health. The chain joins TRBV29-1 to TRBJ1-1; D is unresolved. The CDR3 sequence: CSGADGDTEAFF. In DNA, the CDR3 is TGCAGCGGTGCGGACGGGGACACTGAAGCTTTCTTT.